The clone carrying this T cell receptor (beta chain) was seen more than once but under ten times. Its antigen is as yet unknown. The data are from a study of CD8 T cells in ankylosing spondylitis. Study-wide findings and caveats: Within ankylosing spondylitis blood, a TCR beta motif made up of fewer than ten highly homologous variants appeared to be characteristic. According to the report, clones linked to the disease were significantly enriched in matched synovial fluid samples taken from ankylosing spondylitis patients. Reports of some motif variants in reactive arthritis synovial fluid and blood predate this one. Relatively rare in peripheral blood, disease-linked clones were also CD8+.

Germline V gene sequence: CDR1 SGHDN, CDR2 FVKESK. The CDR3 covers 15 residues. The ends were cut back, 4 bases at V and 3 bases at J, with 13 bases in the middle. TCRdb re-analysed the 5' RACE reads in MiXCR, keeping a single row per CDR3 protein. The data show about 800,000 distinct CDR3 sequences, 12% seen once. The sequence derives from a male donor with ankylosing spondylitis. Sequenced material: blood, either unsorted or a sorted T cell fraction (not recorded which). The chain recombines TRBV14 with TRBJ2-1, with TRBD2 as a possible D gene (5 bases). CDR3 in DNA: TGTGCCAGCAGCCCGATGATAGCGATCTACAATGAGCAGTTCTTC. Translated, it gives CASSPMIAIYNEQFF.